This T cell receptor beta chain was captured in a study of blood T cell repertoires in COVID-19. TCRdb's copy holds only in-frame clones and misses some; the assay was immunoSEQ multiplex PCR. The repertoire holds about 210,000 clones, with less than 90% as singletons. The trim removed 3 bases at V and 2 bases at J, leaving 6 bases unmatched. CDR3 length equals 15 residues. Germline V gene lookup returns CDR1 MNHNS and CDR2 SASEGT. The clonotype comes from a woman aged 25 to 45 who had been exposed to COVID-19. V usage is TRBV6-1 and J usage is TRBJ1-2, with TRBD1 matching over 7 bases. Input material: PBMCs or T cells enriched from blood (not recorded which). Here the CDR3 DNA reads TGTGCCAGCAGTGATGGGGACAGAAACAACTATGGCTACACCTTC. This encodes CASSDGDRNNYGYTF.